The clone carrying this TCR beta chain appeared a few times. Its antigen is still unknown. The source of the sample is a study of T cells in Graves' hyperthyroidism and ophthalmopathy. General study findings and limits: Ophthalmopathy could be told apart from stable hyperthyroidism with a 13 V-J model.

V shed 2 bases, J shed 4 bases, and the junction held 2 bases outside the gene matches. Looked up from germline, CDR1 is SGDLS and CDR2 is YYNGEE. The CDR3 totals 13 residues. Criteria for exclusion of patients were uncontrolled infection, other autoimmune disease, pregnancy or lactation. Using RNA transcripts as the source, TCR beta CDR3 regions were amplified. The primer set for the first-round RT-PCR of the TCR CDR3 was HTBI. Via MiXCR, TCRdb re-called the multiplex PCR reads, giving one row per CDR3 protein. The sample has a few hundred thousand distinct CDR3 sequences; about 45% are singletons. The chain carries TRBV9 and TRBJ1-1, with 7 bases fitting TRBD1. The receptor was isolated from a young woman with Graves' hyperthyroidism. Sequencing was done on a sample of peripheral blood or thyroid tissue (not recorded which). The CDR3 loop is CASSVTGSTEAFF. In DNA form, the CDR3 reads TGTGCCAGCAGCGTGACAGGGAGCACTGAAGCTTTCTTT.